This entry concerns a single T cell receptor beta chain. Its target is unknown. Autoimmune disease history or systemic immunosuppression led to patient exclusion. TCRdb keeps only in-frame clones here, not all; method: immunoSEQ multiplex PCR. The profile shows about 38,000 clones, around 73% of them singletons. The data originate from a study of OX40 agonist ivuxolimab in advanced cancers. At the level of the study: Prior checkpoint blockade (anti-PD-1, anti-PD-L1 or anti-CTLA-4) was permitted; approximately 40% had it.

Notes on the study in general: In the expanded peripheral T cells, antigen specificity was never determined. Within 6 weeks, CD4+ and CD8+ blood T cells expanded clonally at 0.1 to 3.0 mg/kg.

Germline CDR1 is LNHDA and CDR2 is SQIVND (reference sequence). The CDR3 extends over 14 amino acids. V shed 5 bases and J 1 base; nucleotides not matched to a gene: 4. The chain carries TRBV19 and TRBJ1-1; TRBD1 aligns across 7 bases. The sequence came from an adult with an advanced solid tumor such as melanoma, head and neck, liver or kidney cancer. The source was CD4+ or CD8+ T cells sorted from blood, collected in a trial of the OX40 agonist ivuxolimab. CDR3 residues: CASSPGTANTEAFF. The CDR3 nucleotides are TGTGCCAGTAGTCCCGGGACAGCGAACACTGAAGCTTTCTTT.